This TCR beta chain comes out of a study of T cells in Graves' hyperthyroidism and ophthalmopathy. This clonotype was observed at least ten times. Amplified TCR beta CDR3 regions derived from RNA transcripts. Using the HTBI primer set, a first-round RT-PCR was run on the TCR CDR3. TCRdb re-analysed the multiplex PCR reads in MiXCR, keeping a single row per CDR3 protein. The sample lists around 690,000 distinct CDR3 sequences; 15% to 20% were seen once. Germline CDR1 MNHEY, CDR2 SMNVEV (reference sequence). V lost 4 bases and J lost 2, with 15 bases in between. The CDR3 length is 15 residues. V usage is TRBV27 and J usage is TRBJ2-7; D possibly matches TRBD1 or TRBD2 (5 bases each). The origin of this receptor is a man aged 45-65 years with Graves' hyperthyroidism. The sample taken for sequencing was blood. This CDR3 reads CASSSFGTEAYEQYF. The CDR3 DNA reads as TGTGCCAGCAGTTCCTTCGGGACCGAAGCCTACGAGCAGTACTTC.